A selection of T cell receptor beta chains follows, all from one sample in a study of T cell repertoires in aging, cancer and after chemotherapy. TCRdb re-called the multiplex PCR reads with MiXCR, one entry per CDR3 protein. The repertoire holds 5,300 or so distinct CDR3 sequences, with over 35% as singletons. The sample was blood. The receptors stem from a human donor with a blood cancer. CDR3s include the opening cysteine and the closing phenylalanine or tryptophan. A D gene is named only where the DNA matches it firmly. A clone size is listed for some rows: how often the clone was seen (once, few, many), or a class if it is expanded.

>-|TRBJ1-2|-|TRBV7-2
TGTGCCAGCAGCTTAGACCCCTCTTACCTATACTATGGCTACACCTTC
CASSLDPSYLYYGYTF
>-|TRBJ2-1|-|TRBV6-2/TRBV6-3
TGTGCCAGCAGTTACTCGGGCTATGAGCAGTTCTTC
CASSYSGYEQFF
>-|TRBJ2-5|-|TRBV19
TGTGCCAGCAGCCATCAGGGCCCGGGGCGGACCCAGTACTTC
CASSHQGPGRTQYF
>TRBD1|TRBJ1-2|-|TRBV6-5
TGTGCCAGCAGTCACCTACAGGGGGAGGGAGGCTACACCTTC
CASSHLQGEGGYTF
>-|TRBJ1-6|-|TRBV12-3/TRBV12-4
TGTGCCAGCAGTAAACAGGGTGGGAATTCACCCCTCCACTTT
CASSKQGGNSPLHF
>-|TRBJ1-5|-|TRBV6-5
TGTGCCAGCAGCCCGACAGTGGATCAGCCCCAGCATTTT
CASSPTVDQPQHF
>TRBD2|TRBJ2-7|-|TRBV20-1
TGCAGTGCTAGAGATCCTAGCGGGAAAAACGAGCAGTACTTC
CSARDPSGKNEQYF
>TRBD2|TRBJ2-1|few|TRBV19
TGTGCCAGTAGTTTAACTAGCGGGAGGCTTGTTGAGCAGTTCTTC
CASSLTSGRLVEQFF
>-|TRBJ2-7|few|TRBV6-5
TGTGCCAGCAGTTACTCTATACAGACCAGCTCCTACGAGCAGTACTTC
CASSYSIQTSSYEQYF
>-|TRBJ2-3|-|TRBV19
TGTGCCAGTAGTATAGAGAGGGGAGGAGATACGCAGTATTTT
CASSIERGGDTQYF
>-|TRBJ2-7|-|TRBV10-3
TGTGCCATCACGCAGGGCGTGGGTCCCTACGAGCAGTACTTC
CAITQGVGPYEQYF
>-|TRBJ2-2|few|TRBV30
TGTGCCTGGAGTTTAATCCAGGGCACCGGGGAGCTGTTTTTT
CAWSLIQGTGELFF
>-|TRBJ2-3|few|TRBV6-6
TGTGCCAGCAGTTACCCCACCAGGGCCTCGAAGGAAACGGAGGGAACAGATACGCAGTATTTT
CASSYPTRASKETEGTDTQYF